This T cell receptor (beta chain) was observed in a study of early T cells in non-severe SARS-CoV-2 infection. About the study: The study sequenced bulk RNA from unsorted whole blood, with chains unpaired. Overall study results and limits: VDJdb-based matching was biased toward anti-spike CD8 responses and missed private and CD4 specificities.

CDR3 length: 10 residues. The V gene's germline CDR1 is SQVTM and CDR2 ANQGSEA. Trimming took off 1 base at V and 5 bases at J, with 2 bases between the two ends. Individual cDNA molecules received unique molecular identifiers during library preparation. TCRdb called the 5' RACE reads again in MiXCR, with one record for every CDR3 protein. The table shows over 85,000 distinct CDR3 sequences, with approximately 16% occurring only once. Turning to this clonotype: The antigen is not known.

The V call is TRBV29-1, the J call TRBJ1-1; D gene ambiguous. This TCR derives from an adult who was a healthcare worker with PCR-confirmed SARS-CoV-2 infection or an uninfected control (not recorded which). Specimen: whole blood. CDR3 DNA sequence: TGCAGCGTTGAAGTGACTGAAGCTTTCTTT. It specifies CSVEVTEAFF.